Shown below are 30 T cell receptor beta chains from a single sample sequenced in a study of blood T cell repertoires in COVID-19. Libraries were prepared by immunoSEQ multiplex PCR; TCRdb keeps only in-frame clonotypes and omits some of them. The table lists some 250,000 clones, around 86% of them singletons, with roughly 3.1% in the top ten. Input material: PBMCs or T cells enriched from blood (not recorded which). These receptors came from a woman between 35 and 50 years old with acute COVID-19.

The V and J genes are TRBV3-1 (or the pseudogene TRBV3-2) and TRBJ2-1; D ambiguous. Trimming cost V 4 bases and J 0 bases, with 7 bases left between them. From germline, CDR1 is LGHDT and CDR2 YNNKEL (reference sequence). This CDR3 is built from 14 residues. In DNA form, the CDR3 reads TGTGCCAGCAGCCCCGACTCCTCCTACAATGAGCAGTTCTTC. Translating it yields CASSPDSSYNEQFF.

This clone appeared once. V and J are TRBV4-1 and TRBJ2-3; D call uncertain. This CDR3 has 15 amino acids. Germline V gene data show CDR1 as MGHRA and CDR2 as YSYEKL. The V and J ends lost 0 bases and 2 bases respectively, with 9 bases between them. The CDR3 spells CASSQDRRPTDTQYF. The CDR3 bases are TGCGCCAGCAGCCAAGATAGGCGGCCCACAGATACGCAGTATTTT.

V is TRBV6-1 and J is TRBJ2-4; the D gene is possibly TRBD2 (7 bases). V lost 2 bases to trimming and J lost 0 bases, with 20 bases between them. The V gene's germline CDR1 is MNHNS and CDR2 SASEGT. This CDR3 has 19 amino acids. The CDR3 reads CASSERGRALNEAKNIQYF. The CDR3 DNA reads TGTGCCAGCAGTGAAAGGGGGAGGGCACTAAACGAAGCCAAAAACATTCAGTACTTC.

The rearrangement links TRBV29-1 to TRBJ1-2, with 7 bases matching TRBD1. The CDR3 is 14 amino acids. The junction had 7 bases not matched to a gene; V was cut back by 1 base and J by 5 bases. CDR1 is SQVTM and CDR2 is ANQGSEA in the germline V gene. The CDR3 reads CSVEGTGIGYGYTF. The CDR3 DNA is TGCAGCGTTGAAGGGACAGGAATCGGATATGGCTACACCTTC.

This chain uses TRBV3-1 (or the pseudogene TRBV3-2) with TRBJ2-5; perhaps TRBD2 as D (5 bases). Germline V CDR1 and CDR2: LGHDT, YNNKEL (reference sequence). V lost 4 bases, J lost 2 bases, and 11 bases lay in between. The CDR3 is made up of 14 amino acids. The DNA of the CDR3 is TGTGCCAGCAGCCCAGCGGCGGATCAAGAGACCCAGTACTTC. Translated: CASSPAADQETQYF.

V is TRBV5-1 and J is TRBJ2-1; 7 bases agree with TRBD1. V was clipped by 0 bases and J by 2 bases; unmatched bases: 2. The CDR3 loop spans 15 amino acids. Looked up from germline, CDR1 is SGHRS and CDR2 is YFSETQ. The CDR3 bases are TGCGCCAGCAGCTTGGAAACAGGGGCCTACAATGAGCAGTTCTTC. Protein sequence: CASSLETGAYNEQFF.

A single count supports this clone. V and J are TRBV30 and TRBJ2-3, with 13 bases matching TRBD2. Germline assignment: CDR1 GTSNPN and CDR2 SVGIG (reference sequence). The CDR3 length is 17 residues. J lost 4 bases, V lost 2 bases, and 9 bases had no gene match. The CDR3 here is CAWSSITSGRAADTQYF. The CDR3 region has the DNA TGTGCCTGGAGTTCGATTACTAGCGGGAGGGCCGCAGATACGCAGTATTTT. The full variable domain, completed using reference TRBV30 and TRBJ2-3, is SQTIHQWPATLVQPVGSPLSLECTVEGTSNPNLYWYRQAAGRGLQLLFYSVGIGQISSEVPQNLSASRPQDRQFILSSKKLLLSDSGFYLCAWSSITSGRAADTQYFGPGTRLTVL.

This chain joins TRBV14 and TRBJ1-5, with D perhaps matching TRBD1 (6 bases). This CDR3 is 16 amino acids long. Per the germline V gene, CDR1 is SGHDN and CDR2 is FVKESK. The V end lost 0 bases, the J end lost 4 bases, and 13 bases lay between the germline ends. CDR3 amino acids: CASSQEGTPMNQPQHF. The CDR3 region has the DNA TGTGCCAGCAGCCAAGAGGGGACACCTATGAATCAGCCCCAGCATTTT.

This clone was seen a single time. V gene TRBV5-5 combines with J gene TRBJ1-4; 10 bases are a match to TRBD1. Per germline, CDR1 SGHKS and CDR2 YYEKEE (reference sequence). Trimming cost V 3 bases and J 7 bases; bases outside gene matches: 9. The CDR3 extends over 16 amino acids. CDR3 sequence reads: CASSSETGTGVEKLFF. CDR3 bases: TGTGCCAGCAGCTCAGAGACCGGGACAGGGGTTGAAAAACTGTTTTTT.

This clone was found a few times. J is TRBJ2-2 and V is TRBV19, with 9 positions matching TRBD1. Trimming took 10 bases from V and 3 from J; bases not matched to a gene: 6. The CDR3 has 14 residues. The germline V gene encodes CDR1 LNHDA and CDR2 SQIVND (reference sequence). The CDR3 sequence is CATGQGLDTGELFF. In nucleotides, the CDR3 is TGTGCCACCGGACAGGGGTTAGACACCGGGGAGCTGTTTTTT.

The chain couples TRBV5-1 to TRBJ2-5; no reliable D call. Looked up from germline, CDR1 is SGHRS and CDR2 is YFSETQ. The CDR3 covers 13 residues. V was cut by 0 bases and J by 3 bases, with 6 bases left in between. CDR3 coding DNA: TGCGCCAGCAGCTTGGCGGCGGAAGAGACCCAGTACTTC. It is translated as CASSLAAEETQYF.

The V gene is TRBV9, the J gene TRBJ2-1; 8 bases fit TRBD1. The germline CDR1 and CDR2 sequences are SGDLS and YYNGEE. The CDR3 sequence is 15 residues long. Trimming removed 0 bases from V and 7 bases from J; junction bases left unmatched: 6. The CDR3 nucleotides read TGTGCCAGCAGCGTAGGGCAGGGGGCTTTGAATGAGCAGTTCTTC. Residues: CASSVGQGALNEQFF.

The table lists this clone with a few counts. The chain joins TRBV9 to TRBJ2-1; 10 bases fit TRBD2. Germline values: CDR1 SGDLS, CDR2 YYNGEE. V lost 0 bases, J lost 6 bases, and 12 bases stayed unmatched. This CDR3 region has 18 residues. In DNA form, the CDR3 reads TGTGCCAGCAGCGTAGGACCGGGACTAGCGTGGGGGGCCAATGAGCAGTTCTTC. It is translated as CASSVGPGLAWGANEQFF.

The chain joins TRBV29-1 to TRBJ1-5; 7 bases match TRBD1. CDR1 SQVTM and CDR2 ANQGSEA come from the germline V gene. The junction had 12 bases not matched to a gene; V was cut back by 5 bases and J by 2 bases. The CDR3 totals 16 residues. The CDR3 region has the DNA TGCAGCGTTTCGGGCAGGGGGAGTGATGGCAATCAGCCCCAGCATTTT. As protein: CSVSGRGSDGNQPQHF.

For the CDR3, the DNA is TGTGCCAGCAGCTTAAATCTCGGGGGGGGCCGGTTGAATGAGCAGTTCTTC. It translates to CASSLNLGGGRLNEQFF. The gene calls are TRBV7-2 and TRBJ2-1; 8 nucleotides agree with TRBD2. Trimming at V came to 2 bases and at J to 7 bases, leaving 13 bases not matched to a gene. CDR3 size: 17 residues. Germline loops: CDR1 SGHTA, CDR2 FQGNSA.

This CDR3 is CSVVLGSGSEQYF. The CDR3 DNA reads TGCAGCGTTGTCCTAGGATCCGGGTCCGAGCAGTACTTC. V and J are TRBV29-1 and TRBJ2-7, with no clear D. V lost 4 bases and J 6 bases, leaving 16 bases between the germline ends. Germline CDR1 reads SQVTM; CDR2 reads ANQGSEA. CDR3 length equals 13 residues.

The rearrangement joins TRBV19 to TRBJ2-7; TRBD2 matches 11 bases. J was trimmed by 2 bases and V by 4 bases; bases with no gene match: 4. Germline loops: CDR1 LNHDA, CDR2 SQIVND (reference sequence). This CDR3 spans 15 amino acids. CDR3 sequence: CASSTSGRKPYEQYF. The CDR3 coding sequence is TGTGCCAGTAGTACTAGCGGGAGGAAGCCCTACGAGCAGTACTTC. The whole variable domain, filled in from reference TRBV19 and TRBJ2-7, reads DGGITQSPKYLFRKEGQNVTLSCEQNLNHDAMYWYRQDPGQGLRLIYYSQIVNDFQKGDIAEGYSVSREKKESFPLTVTSAQKNPTAFYLCASSTSGRKPYEQYFGPGTRLTVT.

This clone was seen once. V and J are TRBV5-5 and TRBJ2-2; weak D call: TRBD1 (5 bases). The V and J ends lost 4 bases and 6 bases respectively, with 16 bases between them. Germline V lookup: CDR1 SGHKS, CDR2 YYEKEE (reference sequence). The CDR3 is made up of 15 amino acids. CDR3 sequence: CASSIPDSFPGELFF. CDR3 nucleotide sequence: TGTGCCAGCAGCATCCCCGACAGTTTTCCCGGGGAGCTGTTTTTT.

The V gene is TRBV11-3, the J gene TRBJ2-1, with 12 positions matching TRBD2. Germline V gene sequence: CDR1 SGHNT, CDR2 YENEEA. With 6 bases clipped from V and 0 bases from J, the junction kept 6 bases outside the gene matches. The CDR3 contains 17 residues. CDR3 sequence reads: CASSHGLAGNSYNEQFF. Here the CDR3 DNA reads TGTGCCAGCAGTCATGGACTAGCGGGGAACTCCTACAATGAGCAGTTCTTC.

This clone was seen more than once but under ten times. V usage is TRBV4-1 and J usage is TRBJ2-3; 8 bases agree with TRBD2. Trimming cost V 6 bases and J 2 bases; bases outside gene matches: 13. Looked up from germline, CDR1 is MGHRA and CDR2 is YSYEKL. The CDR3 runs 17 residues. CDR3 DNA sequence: TGCGCCAGCAGGGAAATGGGGATAGCGGGAAACACAGATACGCAGTATTTT. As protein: CASREMGIAGNTDTQYF.

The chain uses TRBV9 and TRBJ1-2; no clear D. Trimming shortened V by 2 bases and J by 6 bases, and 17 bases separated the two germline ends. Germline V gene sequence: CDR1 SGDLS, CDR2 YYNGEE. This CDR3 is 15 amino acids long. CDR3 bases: TGTGCCAGCAGCGTTGCGGGCAGCGCAGTGAATGGCTACACCTTC. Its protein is CASSVAGSAVNGYTF.

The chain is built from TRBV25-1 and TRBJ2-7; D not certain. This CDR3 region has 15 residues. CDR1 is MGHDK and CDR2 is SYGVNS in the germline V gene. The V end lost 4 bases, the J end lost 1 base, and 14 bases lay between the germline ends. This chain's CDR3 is CASSGQGVRSYEQYF. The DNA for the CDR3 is TGTGCCAGCAGTGGCCAAGGCGTCAGGTCCTACGAGCAGTACTTC.

The CDR3 region has the DNA TGTGCCAGCAGTCTCATACCGGGACTAGCGGGAGAAAACGAGCAGTACTTC. This encodes CASSLIPGLAGENEQYF. The V and J genes are TRBV3-1 (or the pseudogene TRBV3-2) and TRBJ2-7, with 14 nucleotides matching TRBD2. Germline V gives CDR1 LGHDT, CDR2 YNNKEL (reference sequence). The J segment lost 5 bases and the V segment lost 6 bases, leaving 12 bases of the junction unmatched. There are 17 residues in the CDR3.

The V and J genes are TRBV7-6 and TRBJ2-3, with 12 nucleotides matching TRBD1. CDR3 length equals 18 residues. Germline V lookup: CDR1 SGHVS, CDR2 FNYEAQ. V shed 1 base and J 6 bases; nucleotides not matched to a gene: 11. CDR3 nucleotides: TGTGCCAGCAGCTTAGAGGCCGGGACAGGGGGCGAACTGGATACGCAGTATTTT. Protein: CASSLEAGTGGELDTQYF.

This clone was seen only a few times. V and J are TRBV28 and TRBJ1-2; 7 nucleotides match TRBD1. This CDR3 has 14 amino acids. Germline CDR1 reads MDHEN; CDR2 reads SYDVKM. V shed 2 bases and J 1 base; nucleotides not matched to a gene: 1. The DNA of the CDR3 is TGTGCCAGCAGTTTAACAGGGGTTAACTATGGCTACACCTTC. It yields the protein CASSLTGVNYGYTF.

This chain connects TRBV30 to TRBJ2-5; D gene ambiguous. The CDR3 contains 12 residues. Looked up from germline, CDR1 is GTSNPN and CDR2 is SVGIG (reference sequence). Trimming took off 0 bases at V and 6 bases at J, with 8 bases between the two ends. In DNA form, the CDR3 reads TGTGCCTGGAGTGTCCCCCCTAAGACCCAGTACTTC. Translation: CAWSVPPKTQYF.

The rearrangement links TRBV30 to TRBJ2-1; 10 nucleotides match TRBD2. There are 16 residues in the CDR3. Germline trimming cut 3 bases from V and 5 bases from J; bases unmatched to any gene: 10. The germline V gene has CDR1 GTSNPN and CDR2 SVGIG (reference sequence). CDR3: CAWRKGVAGGDNEQFF. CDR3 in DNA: TGTGCCTGGAGAAAAGGGGTAGCGGGAGGCGACAATGAGCAGTTCTTC.

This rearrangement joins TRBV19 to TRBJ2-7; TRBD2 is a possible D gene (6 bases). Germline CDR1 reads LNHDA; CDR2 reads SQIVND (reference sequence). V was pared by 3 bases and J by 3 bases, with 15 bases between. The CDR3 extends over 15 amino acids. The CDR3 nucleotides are TGTGCCAGTAGTATCTCAGCTAGCGCAGACTACGAGCAGTACTTC. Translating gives CASSISASADYEQYF.

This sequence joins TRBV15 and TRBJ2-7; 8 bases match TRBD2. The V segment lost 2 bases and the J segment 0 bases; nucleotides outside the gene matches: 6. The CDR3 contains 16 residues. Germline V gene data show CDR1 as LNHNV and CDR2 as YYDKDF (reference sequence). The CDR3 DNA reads TGTGCCACCAGCAGACTGCGGGGGGTTCCCTCCTACGAGCAGTACTTC. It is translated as CATSRLRGVPSYEQYF.

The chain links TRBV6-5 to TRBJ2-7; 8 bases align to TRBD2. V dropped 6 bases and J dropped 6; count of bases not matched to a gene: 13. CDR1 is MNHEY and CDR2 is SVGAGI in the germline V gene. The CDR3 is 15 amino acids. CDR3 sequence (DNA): TGTGCCAGCAGCAAGGGGACTAGTAGTTCTCGCGAGCAGTACTTC. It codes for CASSKGTSSSREQYF.